The next 14 T cell receptor beta chains were all read from a single sample in a study of blood T cells in healthy people across ages. A second roughly 6 to 12 cycle PCR used barcoded and J-beta primers. TCRdb used MiXCR to reprocess the 5' RACE reads, holding one entry per CDR3 protein. The sample yields hundreds of thousands of distinct CDR3 sequences, about 48% seen once. Sequencing input: blood. Source of these receptors: a man aged 30-40 years in good health.

This chain uses TRBV29-1 with TRBJ2-5; TRBD1 agrees at 8 bases. Germline CDR1 is SQVTM and CDR2 is ANQGSEA. The junction had 3 bases not matched to a gene; V was cut back by 6 bases and J by 3 bases. The CDR3 runs to 12 residues. CDR3: CSVPDREETQYF. The DNA for the CDR3 is TGCAGCGTACCGGACAGGGAAGAGACCCAGTACTTC.

The CDR3 nucleotides are TGCAGTGCGGACCGGGACAGGGACTCGGGCAATCAGCCCCAGCATTTT. This sequence encodes CSADRDRDSGNQPQHF. The chain carries TRBV20-1 and TRBJ1-5; 9 bases match TRBD1. The CDR3 runs 16 residues. CDR1 and CDR2 from the germline V gene are DFQATT and SNEGSKA (reference sequence). The V segment lost 6 bases and the J segment 2 bases; nucleotides outside the gene matches: 11.

This sequence joins TRBV7-9 and TRBJ2-2; D is uncertain. The V end was cut by 3 bases, the J end by 5 bases, with 10 bases between. CDR3 size: 14 residues. In germline, CDR1 is SEHNR, CDR2 FQNEAQ (reference sequence). As DNA, the CDR3 is TGTGCCAGCAGCTTCATGGACCAAACCGGGGAGCTGTTTTTT. Its protein product is CASSFMDQTGELFF.

A few counts support this clonotype. V gene TRBV6-5 combines with J gene TRBJ2-3, with D possibly being TRBD1 (6 bases). CDR3 length: 13 residues. With 2 bases removed from V and 4 bases from J, the gap between germline ends came to 7 bases. Germline V CDR1 and CDR2: MNHEY, SVGAGI. The CDR3 bases are TGTGCCAGCAGTTACACAGGGCCAGATACGCAGTATTTT. Amino acid sequence: CASSYTGPDTQYF.

This chain uses TRBV9 with TRBJ2-1, with D hard to call. Trimming took 0 bases from V and 5 from J, leaving 15 bases between them. Germline CDR1 reads SGDLS; CDR2 reads YYNGEE. The CDR3 is made up of 16 amino acids. In nucleotides, the CDR3 is TGTGCCAGCAGCGTAGCCATGGACGGGCGACACAATGAGCAGTTCTTC. Amino acids: CASSVAMDGRHNEQFF. The full variable domain, with the rest looked up from reference TRBV9 and TRBJ2-1, is DSGVTQTPKHLITATGQRVTLRCSPRSGDLSVYWYQQSLDQGLQFLIQYYNGEERAKGNILERFSAQQFPDLHSELNLSSLELGDSALYFCASSVAMDGRHNEQFFGPGTRLTVL.

There are a few counts of this clonotype. The gene calls are TRBV2 and TRBJ1-2; 10 bases agree with TRBD1. J gave up 3 bases and V 11 bases, and 6 bases lay outside the gene matches. CDR3 length equals 13 residues. Germline CDR1 is SNHLY and CDR2 is FYNNEI. Here the CDR3 reads CAGGQGVDYGYTF. Here the CDR3 DNA reads TGTGCCGGCGGACAGGGGGTTGACTATGGCTACACCTTC.

In nucleotides, the CDR3 is TGTGCCACAGGACGAGGGGCTAGCAATCAGCCCCAGCATTTT. This gives the protein CATGRGASNQPQHF. This chain uses TRBV7-9 with TRBJ1-5, with D possibly TRBD1 on 5 matching bases. The CDR3 loop spans 14 amino acids. CDR1 and CDR2 (germline): SEHNR, FQNEAQ (reference sequence). Between the trimmed V and J ends, which lost 10 bases and 0 bases, there was a span of 13 bases.

This sequence joins TRBV28 and TRBJ2-1, with TRBD2 matching over 9 bases. Per the germline V gene, CDR1 is MDHEN and CDR2 is SYDVKM. CDR3 length: 15 residues. V shed 7 bases, J shed 6 bases, and the junction held 10 bases outside the gene matches. The CDR3 sequence is CASTTGSGGTNEQFF. The CDR3 region has the DNA TGTGCCAGCACCACCGGGAGCGGGGGGACCAATGAGCAGTTCTTC.

The chain carries TRBV5-1 and TRBJ2-4; D may be TRBD2 (6 bases). CDR1 is SGHRS and CDR2 is YFSETQ in the germline V gene. CDR3 length equals 12 residues. With 4 bases removed from V and 8 bases from J, the gap between germline ends came to 10 bases. The CDR3 DNA sequence: TGCGCCAGCAGCGGGGAGGAGTACATTCAGTACTTC. Translating gives CASSGEEYIQYF.

This chain links TRBV21-1 with TRBJ2-7; TRBD1 was called by the table and not checked on the DNA. The tail of the sequence fits TRBJ2-5 better, so the J call may be wrong. TRBV21-1 is a known pseudogene. The CDR3 is made up of 16 amino acids. CDR3 loop: CASSTLPGIPQETQYF. In DNA form, the CDR3 reads TGTGCCAGCAGCACTCTTCCAGGGATTCCACAAGAGACCCAGTACTTC.

The chain recombines TRBV4-2 with TRBJ1-6; D is perhaps TRBD1 (6 bases). V was pared by 1 base and J by 0 bases, with 13 bases between. The CDR3 sequence is 18 residues long. Germline V gene sequence: CDR1 LGHNA, CDR2 YNFKEQ. The CDR3 DNA reads TGTGCCAGCAGCCAAGGGGAAACAGGGAGCTCCTATAATTCACCCCTCCACTTT. Translating gives CASSQGETGSSYNSPLHF.

The CDR3 loop is CASSQSRDPPGNEQFF. The CDR3 region has the DNA TGTGCCAGCAGTCAATCCCGGGATCCTCCCGGCAATGAGCAGTTCTTC. The chain joins TRBV6-1 to TRBJ2-1; tentative D call: TRBD2 (5 bases). The V end lost 5 bases, the J end lost 6 bases, and 20 bases lay between the germline ends. The V gene's germline CDR1 is MNHNS and CDR2 SASEGT. This CDR3 is 16 amino acids long.

The CDR3 spells CASSRTGSGELFF. The CDR3 nucleotides read TGTGCCAGCAGTAGGACAGGGAGTGGGGAGCTGTTTTTT. The V and J genes are TRBV12-3 or TRBV12-4 and TRBJ2-2; 8 bases match TRBD1. V lost 5 bases and J lost 8; bases outside the gene matches: 4. The CDR3 extends over 13 amino acids.

This clonotype was recorded at least ten times. V gene TRBV11-3 combines with J gene TRBJ2-7; D perhaps matches TRBD1 (6 bases). Germline V gene sequence: CDR1 SGHNT, CDR2 YENEEA. V was pared by 5 bases and J by 1 base, with 15 bases between. The CDR3 totals 15 residues. CDR3 loop: CASSPSAGQSYEQYF. The DNA of the CDR3 is TGTGCCAGCAGCCCCTCGGCAGGACAGTCCTACGAGCAGTACTTC.